This T cell receptor (beta chain) was retrieved from a study of monozygotic twins with inflammatory bowel disease. After skipping T cell sorting, the authors isolated total RNA from whole blood. The germline V gene encodes CDR1 MNHEY and CDR2 SVGAGI. The CDR3 totals 16 residues. Total RNA input per TCR library was 3,500 to 4,500 ng. For both chains, the TCRalpha and TCRbeta cDNA went through two nested PCRs of about 15 and 9 cycles. Following a re-call of the 5' RACE reads, TCRdb has one entry per CDR3 protein and lacks DNA. The listing contains some 170,000 distinct CDR3 sequences. The TCR comes from a human donor with ulcerative colitis or Crohn's disease, or a healthy co-twin of an affected twin (not recorded which). The chain recombines TRBV6-5 with TRBJ2-1; TCRdb calls TRBD2, which cannot be checked without DNA. Sequenced: blood. CDR3 amino acids: CASSYFSGSEYNEQFF.